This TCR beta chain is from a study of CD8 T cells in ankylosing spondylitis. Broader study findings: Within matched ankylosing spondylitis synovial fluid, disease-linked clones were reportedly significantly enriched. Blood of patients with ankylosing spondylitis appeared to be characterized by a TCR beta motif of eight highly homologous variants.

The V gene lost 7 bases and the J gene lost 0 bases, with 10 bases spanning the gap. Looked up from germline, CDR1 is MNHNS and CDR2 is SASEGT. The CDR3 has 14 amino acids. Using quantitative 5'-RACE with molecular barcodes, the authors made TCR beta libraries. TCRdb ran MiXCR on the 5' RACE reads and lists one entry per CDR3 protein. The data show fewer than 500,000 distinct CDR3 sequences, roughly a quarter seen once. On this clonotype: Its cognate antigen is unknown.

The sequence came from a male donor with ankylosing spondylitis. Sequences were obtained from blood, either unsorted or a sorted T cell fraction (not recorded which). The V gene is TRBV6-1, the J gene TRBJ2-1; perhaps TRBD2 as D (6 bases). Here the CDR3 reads CASKLGGSYNEQFF. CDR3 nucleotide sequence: TGTGCCAGCAAATTGGGGGGCTCCTACAATGAGCAGTTCTTC.